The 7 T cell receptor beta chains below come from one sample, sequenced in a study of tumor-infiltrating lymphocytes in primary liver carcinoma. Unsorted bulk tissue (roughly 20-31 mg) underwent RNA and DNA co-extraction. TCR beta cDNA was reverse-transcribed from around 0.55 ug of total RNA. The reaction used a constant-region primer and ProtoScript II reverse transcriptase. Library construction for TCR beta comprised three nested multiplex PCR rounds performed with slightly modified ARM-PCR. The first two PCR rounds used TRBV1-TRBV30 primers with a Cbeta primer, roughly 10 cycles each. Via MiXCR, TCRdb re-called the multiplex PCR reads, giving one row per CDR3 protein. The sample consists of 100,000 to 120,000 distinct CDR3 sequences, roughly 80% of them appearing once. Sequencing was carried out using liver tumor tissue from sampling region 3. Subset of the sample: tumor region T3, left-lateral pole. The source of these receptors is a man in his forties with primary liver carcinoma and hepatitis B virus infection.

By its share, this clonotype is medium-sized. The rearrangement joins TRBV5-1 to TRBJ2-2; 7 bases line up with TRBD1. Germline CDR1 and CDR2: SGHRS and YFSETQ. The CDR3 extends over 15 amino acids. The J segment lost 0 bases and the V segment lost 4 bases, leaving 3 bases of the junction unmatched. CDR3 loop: CASSDRVPNTGELFF. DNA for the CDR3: TGCGCCAGCAGCGACAGGGTCCCGAACACCGGGGAGCTGTTTTTT.

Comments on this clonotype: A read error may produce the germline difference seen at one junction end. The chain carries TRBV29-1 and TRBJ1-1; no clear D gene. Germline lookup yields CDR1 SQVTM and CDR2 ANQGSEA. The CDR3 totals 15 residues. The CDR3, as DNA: TGCAGCGTTGGTGGTGGATGGTGTATGAATACTGAAGCTTTCTTT. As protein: CSVGGGWCMNTEAFF.

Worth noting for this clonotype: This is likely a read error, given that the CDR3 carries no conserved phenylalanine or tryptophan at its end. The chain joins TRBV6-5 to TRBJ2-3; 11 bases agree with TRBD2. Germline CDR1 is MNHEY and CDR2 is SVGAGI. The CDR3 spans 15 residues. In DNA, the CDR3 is TGTGCGAGCAACCCAAGACTAGCGGGAACAGATACGCAGTATGTT. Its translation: CASNPRLAGTDTQYV.

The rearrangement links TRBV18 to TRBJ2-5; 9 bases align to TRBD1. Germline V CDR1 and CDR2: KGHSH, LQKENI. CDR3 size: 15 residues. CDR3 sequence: CISSTGTGRKETQYF. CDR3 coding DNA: TGTATCAGCTCAACGGGGACAGGGCGTAAGGAGACCCAGTACTTC.

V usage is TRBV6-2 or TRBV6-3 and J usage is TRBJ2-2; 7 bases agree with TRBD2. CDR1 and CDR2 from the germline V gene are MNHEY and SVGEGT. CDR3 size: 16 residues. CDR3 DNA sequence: TGTGTCAACAGTTACTCGTCGCTAGCGGCCACCGGGGAGCTGTTTTTT. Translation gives CVNSYSSLAATGELFF.

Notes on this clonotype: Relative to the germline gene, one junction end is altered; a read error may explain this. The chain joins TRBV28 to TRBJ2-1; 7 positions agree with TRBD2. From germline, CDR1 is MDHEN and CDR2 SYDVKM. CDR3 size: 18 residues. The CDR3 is CASSPLGLVGGPYDEQFF. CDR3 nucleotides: TGTGCCAGCAGTCCCCTCGGACTAGTGGGAGGGCCCTACGATGAGCAGTTCTTC.

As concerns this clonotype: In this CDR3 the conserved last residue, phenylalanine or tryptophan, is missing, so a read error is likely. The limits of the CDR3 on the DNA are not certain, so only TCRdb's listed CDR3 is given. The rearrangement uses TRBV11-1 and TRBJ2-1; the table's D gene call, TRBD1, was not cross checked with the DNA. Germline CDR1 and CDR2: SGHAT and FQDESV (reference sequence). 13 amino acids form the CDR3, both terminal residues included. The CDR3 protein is CTSSPRRYNEQFL.